This is a list of T cell receptor beta chains from one sample in a study of blood T cell repertoires in COVID-19. The table came from immunoSEQ multiplex PCR; TCRdb's copy has only in-frame clones and leaves some out. The sample gives approximately 150,000 clones, around 80% of which show up once; 8% to 9.5% is in the top ten. Sequenced: peripheral blood. All receptors come from a woman between 65 and 79 years old with acute or convalescent COVID-19. Both conserved end residues are part of each CDR3. The order of the fields is D gene, clone size, V gene, J gene, CDR3 protein, CDR3 DNA. The D gene is left open where the match is weak. Some rows mark clone size as missing; the rest say once, few, many or name a class of expanded clone.

>TRBD1|.|TRBV30|TRBJ2-3
CAWSSGTGTDTQYF
TGTGCCTGGAGCTCCGGGACAGGCACAGATACGCAGTATTTT
>.|.|TRBV12-3/TRBV12-4|TRBJ2-5
CASSLDRKETQYF
TGTGCCAGCAGTTTAGACAGGAAGGAGACCCAGTACTTC
>.|once|TRBV30|TRBJ1-1
CAWSVGGRAEAFF
TGTGCCTGGAGTGTTGGAGGGAGGGCTGAAGCTTTCTTT
>TRBD1|.|TRBV7-9|TRBJ1-2
CASSLGQGNGYTF
TGTGCCAGCAGCTTAGGACAGGGGAATGGCTACACCTTC
>TRBD2|.|TRBV6-5|TRBJ2-5
CASSYKTSGYQETQYF
TGTGCCAGCAGTTACAAGACTAGCGGGTACCAAGAGACCCAGTACTTC
>.|.|TRBV13|TRBJ1-2
CASSLVGAGGYTF
TGTGCCAGCAGCTTAGTGGGCGCGGGAGGCTACACCTTC
>.|.|TRBV11-3|TRBJ2-1
CASSLDIGDEQFF
TGTGCCAGCAGCTTAGATATCGGGGATGAGCAGTTCTTC
>TRBD1|.|TRBV29-1|TRBJ2-7
CSVEDQDRVGEQYF
TGCAGCGTTGAAGATCAGGACAGGGTGGGCGAGCAGTACTTC
>TRBD1|.|TRBV30|TRBJ2-2
CAWSRTGAISNTGELFF
TGTGCCTGGAGTCGGACAGGGGCGATATCTAACACCGGGGAGCTGTTTTTT
>TRBD2|.|TRBV6-1|TRBJ2-5
CASSDLGLVKTQYF
TGTGCCAGCAGTGACCTAGGACTAGTCAAGACCCAGTACTTC
>.|.|TRBV3-1/TRBV3-2|TRBJ1-6
CAVGEDSYNSPLHF
TGTGCCGTTGGGGAGGACTCCTATAATTCACCCCTCCACTTT
>.|.|TRBV19|TRBJ2-2
CASSSGTVVTNTGELFF
TGTGCCAGTAGTAGCGGGACAGTAGTGACGAACACCGGGGAGCTGTTTTTT
>.|.|TRBV27|TRBJ1-6
CASSLWGGAGSPLHF
TGTGCCAGCAGTTTATGGGGAGGGGCGGGTTCACCCCTCCACTTT
>.|.|TRBV30|TRBJ1-4
CAWSMNGGEKLFF
TGTGCCTGGAGTATGAACGGGGGTGAAAAACTGTTTTTT
>.|.|TRBV20-1|TRBJ1-5
CSASWASHQPQHF
TGCAGTGCTAGTTGGGCTTCTCATCAGCCCCAGCATTTT
>.|.|TRBV19|TRBJ2-3
CASSIGARADTQYF
TGTGCCAGTAGTATAGGGGCCAGGGCAGATACGCAGTATTTT
>.|.|TRBV7-3|TRBJ2-5
CASSPSIQETQYF
TGTGCCAGCAGCCCCTCTATCCAAGAGACCCAGTACTTC
>TRBD1|.|TRBV18|TRBJ1-2
CASSPDRGNGYTF
TGTGCCAGCTCACCAGACAGGGGGAATGGCTACACCTTC
>TRBD1|.|TRBV25-1|TRBJ1-2
CASSDDRGYYGYTF
TGTGCCAGCAGTGACGACAGGGGGTACTATGGCTACACCTTC
>TRBD2|.|TRBV19|TRBJ2-5
CASSIGVAGVEETQYF
TGTGCCAGTAGTATAGGGGTAGCGGGAGTCGAAGAGACCCAGTACTTC
>TRBD1|.|TRBV2|TRBJ1-3
CASSLTPGQGNTIYF
TGTGCCAGCAGTCTAACGCCGGGACAGGGAAACACCATATATTTT
>.|.|TRBV9|TRBJ1-6
CASSPHEWQGPNSPLHF
TGTGCCAGCAGCCCCCATGAATGGCAGGGCCCTAATTCACCCCTCCACTTT
>TRBD1|.|TRBV5-6|TRBJ1-5
CASSWGQGSQPQHF
TGTGCCAGCAGCTGGGGACAGGGGAGTCAGCCCCAGCATTTT
>TRBD1|.|TRBV11-2|TRBJ1-6
CASSRTGDNSPLHF
TGTGCCAGCAGCCGGACAGGGGATAATTCACCCCTCCACTTT
>TRBD1|.|TRBV6-5|TRBJ1-5
CASWDRYSNQPQHF
TGTGCCAGCTGGGACAGGTATAGCAATCAGCCCCAGCATTTT
>TRBD2|.|TRBV6-5|TRBJ2-7
CASRPKAGGVYEQYF
TGTGCCAGCAGACCCAAAGCGGGAGGGGTGTACGAGCAGTACTTC
>TRBD1|.|TRBV7-9|TRBJ1-2
CASSLDWTGAVGYTF
TGTGCCAGCAGCTTAGATTGGACAGGGGCGGTTGGCTACACCTTC
>TRBD2|.|TRBV18|TRBJ2-1
CASSPPTSGRSEQFF
TGTGCCAGCTCACCACCGACTAGCGGGAGGTCTGAGCAGTTCTTC
>TRBD2|.|TRBV6-2/TRBV6-3|TRBJ2-7
CATNPYSGRDNYEQYF
TGTGCCACCAACCCCTACAGCGGGAGGGACAACTACGAGCAGTACTTC
>TRBD2|.|TRBV7-3|TRBJ2-3
CASSRLAGFGTDTQYF
TGTGCCAGCAGCCGATTAGCGGGGTTCGGCACAGATACGCAGTATTTT
>.|once|TRBV19|TRBJ1-2
CASSMSGEDYGYTF
TGTGCCAGTAGTATGTCAGGGGAAGACTATGGCTACACCTTC
>.|.|TRBV20-1|TRBJ2-1
CSAPIGRGSFF
TGCAGTGCCCCAATCGGGCGGGGTAGTTTCTTC
>TRBD1|.|TRBV6-5|TRBJ1-2
CASSKTGGDGYTF
TGTGCCAGCAGTAAGACAGGGGGCGACGGCTACACCTTC
>TRBD2|.|TRBV5-1|TRBJ2-7
CASSPGLRGRGPRDYEQYF
TGCGCCAGCAGCCCGGGCTTGCGCGGGAGAGGGCCTAGGGACTACGAGCAGTACTTC
>.|.|TRBV24-1|TRBJ2-5
CATSDRLETQYF
TGTGCCACCAGTGATCGGTTAGAGACCCAGTACTTC
>TRBD2|once|TRBV6-2/TRBV6-3|TRBJ2-5
CASSYRIAGHLTERETQYF
TGTGCCAGCAGTTATCGAATAGCGGGACACCTAACCGAGCGGGAGACCCAGTACTTC
>TRBD2|.|TRBV28|TRBJ2-7
CASGGVVNHEQYF
TGTGCCAGTGGGGGGGTTGTGAACCACGAGCAGTACTTC
>.|.|TRBV21-1|TRBJ2-7
CASSKKEGDSGSSYEQYF
TGTGCCAGCAGCAAAAAAGAAGGGGACAGTGGAAGCTCCTACGAGCAGTACTTC
>TRBD2|.|TRBV19|TRBJ2-3
CASSTLAGVDRDTQYF
TGTGCCAGTAGTACGCTAGCGGGGGTAGATCGGGATACGCAGTATTTT
>TRBD1|.|TRBV24-1|TRBJ1-1
CATSDSSSGTGGEAFF
TGTGCCACCAGTGATTCATCTTCCGGGACAGGGGGTGAAGCTTTCTTT
>TRBD2|.|TRBV18|TRBJ2-5
CASSPPGTNQETQYF
TGTGCCAGCTCACCACCCGGGACTAATCAAGAGACCCAGTACTTC
>TRBD1|.|TRBV6-6|TRBJ1-1
CASSSTQGASTEAFF
TGTGCCAGCAGTTCAACACAGGGGGCAAGCACTGAAGCTTTCTTT
>.|few|TRBV10-3|TRBJ1-2
CAISESSTNYGYTF
TGTGCCATCAGTGAATCATCTACTAACTATGGCTACACCTTC
>TRBD2|.|TRBV6-1|TRBJ2-1
CASSEVLAGGQSSYNEQFF
TGTGCCAGCAGTGAAGTCCTGGCGGGAGGGCAAAGCTCCTACAATGAGCAGTTCTTC
>.|many|TRBV6-5|TRBJ1-5
CASSLTTGSNQPQHF
TGTGCCAGCAGTTTAACCACAGGGAGCAATCAGCCCCAGCATTTT
>.|once|TRBV19|TRBJ2-7
CASSITGDPYEQYF
TGTGCCAGTAGTATAACGGGGGACCCCTACGAGCAGTACTTC